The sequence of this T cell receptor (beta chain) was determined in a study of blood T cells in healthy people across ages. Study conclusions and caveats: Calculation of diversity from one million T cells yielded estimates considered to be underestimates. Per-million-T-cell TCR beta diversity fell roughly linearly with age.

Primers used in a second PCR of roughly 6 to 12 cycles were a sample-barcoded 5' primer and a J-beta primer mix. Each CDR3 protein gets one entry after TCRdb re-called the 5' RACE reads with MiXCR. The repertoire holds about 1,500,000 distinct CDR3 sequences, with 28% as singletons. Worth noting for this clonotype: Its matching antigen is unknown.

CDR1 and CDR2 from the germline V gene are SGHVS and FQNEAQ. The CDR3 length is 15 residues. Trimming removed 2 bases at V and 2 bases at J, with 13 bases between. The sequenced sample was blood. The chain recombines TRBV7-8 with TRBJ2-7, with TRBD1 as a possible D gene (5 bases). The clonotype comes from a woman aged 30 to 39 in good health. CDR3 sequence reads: CASSLSLTGPYEQYF. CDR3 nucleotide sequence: TGTGCCAGCAGCTTAAGCTTAACAGGCCCCTACGAGCAGTACTTC.